The source of this T cell receptor beta chain is a study of vaccination and CD4 T cells after COVID-19. At the level of the study: For post-vaccine samples, collection took place a median approximately 78 days after dose two, ranging from 14 to 241.

A word on this clonotype: Its antigen is as yet unknown.

Documented treatment: roughly ten-day PBMC culture with coronavirus spike peptide pools or control peptides (ViraFEST assay). With the Oncomine TCR Beta short-read assay, DNA from cultured CD4+ T cells was sequenced. Someone extracted genomic DNA from cultured CD4+ T cells. In TCRdb, the PCR reads were re-called with MiXCR into one record per CDR3 protein. The sample consists of approximately 11,000 distinct CDR3 sequences, about 31% of them appearing once. The sample comprised cultured CD4+ T cells from blood. The TCR sequence derives from a human donor with COVID-19.

In DNA form, the CDR3 reads TGCGCCAGCAGCCCGAGCACAGGGCAACTGAGCAATCAGCCCCAGCATTTT. Its translation: CASSPSTGQLSNQPQHF. V gene TRBV4-1 combines with J gene TRBJ1-5; D is perhaps TRBD1 (6 bases). CDR3 size: 17 residues. V shed 4 bases and J shed 1 base, with 17 bases lying between them. Per germline, CDR1 MGHRA and CDR2 YSYEKL.